One sample yielded the 2 T cell receptor beta chains listed below, sequenced in a study of blood T cell repertoires in COVID-19 (dated by TCRdb to 2019 to 2021). To prepare the library, the immunoSEQ multiplex PCR assay was applied. Held by TCRdb, this immuneACCESS table contains in-frame sequences only and omits some clones. Under half of the omission traces to an unresolved V gene where checked; the cause of the rest is unknown. This sample has 85,000 to 120,000 clones in its table, and 80% to 95% of those were observed once. Clones ranked in the top ten supply more than 1.5% of the sample. The source material was peripheral blood. All receptors derive from a woman aged 45-59 years with COVID-19, enrolled during active disease.

The V and J genes are TRBV7-2 and TRBJ2-5, with 11 bases lining up with TRBD2. The CDR3 sequence is 16 residues long. Per germline, CDR1 SGHTA and CDR2 FQGNSA. The V gene end was trimmed by 3 bases and the J gene end by 2 bases; junction bases not matched to a gene: 5. The CDR3, as DNA: TGTGCCAGCAGCTTTAGTTTAGCGGGGGGGCAAGAGACCCAGTACTTC. Translation: CASSFSLAGGQETQYF. Drawing the rest from reference TRBV7-2 and TRBJ2-5, the complete variable domain is GAGVSQSPSNKVTEKGKDVELRCDPISGHTALYWYRQSLGQGLEFLIYFQGNSAPDKSGLPSDRFSAERTGGSVSTLTIQRTQQEDSAVYLCASSFSLAGGQETQYFGPGTRLLVL.

This chain links TRBV9 with TRBJ1-1; 9 bases are shared with TRBD1. V lost 3 bases, J lost 4 bases, and 7 bases stayed unmatched. Germline V lookup: CDR1 SGDLS, CDR2 YYNGEE. This CDR3 comprises 15 residues. The CDR3 sequence is CASSAYRGPSTEAFF. In nucleotides, the CDR3 is TGTGCCAGCAGCGCTTACAGGGGGCCTAGCACTGAAGCTTTCTTT.